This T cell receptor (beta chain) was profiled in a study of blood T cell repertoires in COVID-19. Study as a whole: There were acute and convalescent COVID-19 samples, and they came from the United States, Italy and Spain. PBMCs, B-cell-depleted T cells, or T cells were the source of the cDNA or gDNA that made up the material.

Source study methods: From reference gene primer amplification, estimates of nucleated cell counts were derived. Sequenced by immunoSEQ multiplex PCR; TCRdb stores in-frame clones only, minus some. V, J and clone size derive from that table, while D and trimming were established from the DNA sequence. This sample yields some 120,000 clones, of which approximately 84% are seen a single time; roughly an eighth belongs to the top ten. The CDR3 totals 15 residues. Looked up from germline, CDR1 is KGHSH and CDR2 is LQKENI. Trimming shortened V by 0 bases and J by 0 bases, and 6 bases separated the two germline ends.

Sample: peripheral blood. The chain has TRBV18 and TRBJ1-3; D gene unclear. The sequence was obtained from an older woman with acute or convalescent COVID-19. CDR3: CASSPPPLSGNTIYF. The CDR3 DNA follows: TGTGCCAGCTCACCACCCCCCCTCTCTGGAAACACCATATATTTT.